The following is a TCR beta chain sequence with its context. The target antigen is unknown. Trimming pared 3 bases from V and 2 bases from J, leaving 2 bases between. There are 13 residues in the CDR3. Looked up from germline, CDR1 is SGHAT and CDR2 is FQNNGV. This specimen belongs to a study of T cell responses to AZD1222 COVID-19 vaccine. Study-wide findings and caveats: Only after the peak T cell response were repertoires sampled. In a largely white British group with more females than males, clonal diversity was possibly underestimated.

Libraries were prepared by immunoSEQ multiplex PCR; TCRdb keeps only in-frame clonotypes and omits some of them. Found here are more than 110,000 clones, roughly 92% of them singletons; the top ten hold more than 5%. V usage is TRBV11-2 and J usage is TRBJ1-6; D remains unclear. Specimen: peripheral blood, collected on day 0 of AZD1222 vaccination. This receptor was taken from an adult in good health. The CDR3 here is CASSFPYNSPLHF. The CDR3 DNA sequence: TGTGCCAGCAGCTTCCCCTATAATTCACCCCTCCACTTT. The whole variable domain, remainder taken from reference TRBV11-2 and TRBJ1-6, is EAGVAQSPRYKIIEKRQSVAFWCNPISGHATLYWYQQILGQGPKLLIQFQNNGVVDDSQLPKDRFSAERLKGVDSTLKIQPAKLEDSAVYLCASSFPYNSPLHFGNGTRLTVT.